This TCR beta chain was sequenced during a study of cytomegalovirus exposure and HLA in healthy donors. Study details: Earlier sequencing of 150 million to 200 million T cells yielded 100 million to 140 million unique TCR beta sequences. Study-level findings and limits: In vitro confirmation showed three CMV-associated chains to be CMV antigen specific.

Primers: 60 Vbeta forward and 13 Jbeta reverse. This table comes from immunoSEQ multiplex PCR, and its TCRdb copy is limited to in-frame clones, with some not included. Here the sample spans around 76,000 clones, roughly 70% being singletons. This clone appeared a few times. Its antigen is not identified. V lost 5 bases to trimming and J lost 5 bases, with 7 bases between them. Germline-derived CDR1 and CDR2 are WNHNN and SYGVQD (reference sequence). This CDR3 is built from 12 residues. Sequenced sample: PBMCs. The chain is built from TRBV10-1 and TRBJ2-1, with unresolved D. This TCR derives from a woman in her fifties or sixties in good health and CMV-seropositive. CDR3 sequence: CASSNNNNEQFF. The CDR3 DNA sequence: TGCGCCAGCAGTAACAACAACAATGAGCAGTTCTTC.